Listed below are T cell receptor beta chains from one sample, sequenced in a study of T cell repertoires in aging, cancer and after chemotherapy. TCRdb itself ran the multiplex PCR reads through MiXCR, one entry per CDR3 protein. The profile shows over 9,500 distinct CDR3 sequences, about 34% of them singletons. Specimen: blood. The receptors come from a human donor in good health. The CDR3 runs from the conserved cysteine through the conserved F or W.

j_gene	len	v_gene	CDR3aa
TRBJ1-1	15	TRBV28	CASSLGTDPNTEAFF
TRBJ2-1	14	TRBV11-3	CASSSTLEYNEQFF
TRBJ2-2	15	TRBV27	CASSPYLLLTGELFF
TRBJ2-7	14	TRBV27	CASSFLQSPYEQYF
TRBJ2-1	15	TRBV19	CASSIVAGEYNEQFF
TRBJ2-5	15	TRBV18	CASSAPGLAPETQYF
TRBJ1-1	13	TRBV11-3	CASRTGSSTEAFF
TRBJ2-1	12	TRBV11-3	CASSFSTNEQFF
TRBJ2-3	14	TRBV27	CASKASEVTDTQYF
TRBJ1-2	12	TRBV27	CASRTGGHGYTF
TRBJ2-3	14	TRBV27	CASSFEPSTDTQYF
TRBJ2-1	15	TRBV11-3	CASSVTSGVYNEQFF
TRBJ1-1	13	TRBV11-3	CATTIRGGNEAFF
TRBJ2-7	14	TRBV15	CATSRDGLSGEQYF
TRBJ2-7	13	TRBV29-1	CSVTSLGSYEQYF
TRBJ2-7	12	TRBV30	CAWSFQGNEQYF